These T cell receptor beta chains were read from a single sample in a study of a mutant IDH1 vaccine in newly diagnosed glioma. Sequenced by immunoSEQ multiplex PCR; TCRdb stores in-frame clones only, minus some. The sample records 50,000 to 60,000 clones, roughly 80% being singletons. These receptors' antigens are unknown. Sequencing was performed on PBMCs, taken from a glioma patient whose treatment included an IDH1 peptide vaccine. The receptors originated from a man aged 35 to 55 with glioma. The CDR3 runs from the conserved cysteine through the conserved F or W. Fields, in order: J gene, clone size, V gene, D gene, CDR3 DNA, CDR3 protein. D genes are given only for firm matches. The size of a clone is reported for some rows only, either as once, few or many, or as a class for expanded clones.

>TRBJ2-5|.|TRBV5-6|TRBD2
TGTGCCAGCAGCCCGGGACTATCCCTCCGAGAGACCCAGTACTTC
CASSPGLSLRETQYF
>TRBJ2-7|.|TRBV6-5|TRBD1
TGTGCCAGCAGTTCCCCCGGGACAGGGGGATCCTACGAGCAGTACTTC
CASSSPGTGGSYEQYF
>TRBJ2-6|few|TRBV5-1|.
TGCGCCAGCAGCTTGAATTTGAACTCTGGGGCCAACGTCCTGACTTTC
CASSLNLNSGANVLTF
>TRBJ2-1|.|TRBV29-1|.
TGCAGCGTTGCACCGGTAGGCGAGCAGTTCTTC
CSVAPVGEQFF
>TRBJ2-7|.|TRBV4-1|TRBD2
TGCGCCAGCAGCCAAGATGGGACTAGCGGGGGGGCCTCCTACGAGCAGTACTTC
CASSQDGTSGGASYEQYF
>TRBJ1-2|.|TRBV7-9|.
TGTGCCAGCAGCTTAGCTCGTGGCCCGCAGAGGAATGGCTACACCTTC
CASSLARGPQRNGYTF
>TRBJ2-7|.|TRBV5-4|TRBD1
TGTGCCAGCAGCTTGGCGGGACAGGTTTCCTACGAGCAGTACTTC
CASSLAGQVSYEQYF
>TRBJ2-7|.|TRBV7-8|.
TGTGCCAGCAGCAACCGACGGACGGATCCCTACGAGCAGTACTTC
CASSNRRTDPYEQYF
>TRBJ2-7|.|TRBV6-5|.
TGTGCCAGCCAACCTCGGGGTTCAATCTACGAGCAGTACTTC
CASQPRGSIYEQYF
>TRBJ2-7|.|TRBV4-1|.
TGCGCCAGCAGCCAAGGGGTGCCTAGTGAGTACGAGCAGTACTTC
CASSQGVPSEYEQYF
>TRBJ1-6|.|TRBV25-1|.
TGTGCCAGCAGTGAATTAAGCCTCAACTCACCCCTCCACTTT
CASSELSLNSPLHF
>TRBJ1-5|few|TRBV2|.
TGTGCCAGCAGTAACAGGGACTTTAGCAATCAGCCCCAGCATTTT
CASSNRDFSNQPQHF
>TRBJ2-3|.|TRBV6-5|.
TGTGCCAGCAGCTCCAAGGTTGGCACAGATACGCAGTATTTT
CASSSKVGTDTQYF
>TRBJ1-4|.|TRBV4-1|.
TGCGCCAGCAGCGTTAGGAGGGCGGGGGAGAATGAAAAACTGTTTTTT
CASSVRRAGENEKLFF
>TRBJ1-2|.|TRBV11-2|.
TGTGCCAGCAGCTTATCGCCTGGGACATATGGCTACACCTTC
CASSLSPGTYGYTF
>TRBJ2-7|once|TRBV5-8|TRBD2
TGTGCCAGCAGCGGGACTAGCGAGTCCTACGAGCAGTACTTC
CASSGTSESYEQYF
>TRBJ2-4|.|TRBV5-4|.
TGTGCCAGCAGCTTAGGTGGGGCCACGTTAGCCAAAAACATTCAGTACTTC
CASSLGGATLAKNIQYF
>TRBJ1-1|.|TRBV27|.
TGTGCCAGCAGTTTATCATGGGGGTGGGCTGAAGCTTTCTTT
CASSLSWGWAEAFF
>TRBJ2-3|once|TRBV7-9|TRBD1
TGTGCCAGCAGCGTAGGACGTTGGGACAGGGAGCCAGATACGCAGTATTTT
CASSVGRWDREPDTQYF
>TRBJ2-2|few|TRBV10-2|.
TGCGCCAGCAGTGAACAGCGGCTGAACACCGGGGAGCTGTTTTTT
CASSEQRLNTGELFF
>TRBJ2-1|once|TRBV5-4|TRBD1
TGTGCCAGCAGCTTGGATGGACAGGGGGCATCTTACAATGAGCAGTTCTTC
CASSLDGQGASYNEQFF
>TRBJ2-7|.|TRBV5-1|.
TGCGCCAGCAGCCCTTTCGGGGGCGAGCAGTACTTC
CASSPFGGEQYF
>TRBJ1-2|.|TRBV29-1|.
TGCAGCGTTGGCCCCCCGGCGGGGGGCTACACCTTC
CSVGPPAGGYTF
>TRBJ1-4|.|TRBV7-9|.
TGTGCCAGCAGCTTAGTCCAGGGGAGGGGTGAAAAACTGTTTTTT
CASSLVQGRGEKLFF
>TRBJ2-5|.|TRBV4-1|.
TGCGCCAGCAGCCACATCGGAGCACTCCAAGAGACCCAGTACTTC
CASSHIGALQETQYF
>TRBJ1-1|.|TRBV11-2|.
TGTGCCAGCAGCCCACCCGGCGTTCTCGAGACTTTCTTT
CASSPPGVLETFF
>TRBJ1-6|.|TRBV6-5|.
TGTGCCAGCAGAAACAGGGTATGGAATTCACCCCTCCACTTT
CASRNRVWNSPLHF
>TRBJ2-7|.|TRBV7-9|.
TGTGCCAGCAGCTGGGACGAATTAGGCTACGAGCAGTACTTC
CASSWDELGYEQYF
>TRBJ1-2|.|TRBV29-1|TRBD1
TGCAGCGTTGAAAAAACCGGGACAGACATCACGGGGACGGTTTTGGCTAACTATGGCTACACCTTC
CSVEKTGTDITGTVLANYGYTF
>TRBJ2-1|.|TRBV6-6|.
TGTGCCAGCAGAAACCTCAGATTCAATGAGCAGTTCTTC
CASRNLRFNEQFF
>TRBJ1-5|.|TRBV4-1|.
TGCGCCAGCAGCCAAGGTTGGTTCCAGCCCCAGCATTTT
CASSQGWFQPQHF
>TRBJ2-1|.|TRBV5-8|TRBD1
TGTGCCAGCAGCTTGGGGAAGGGGGCCGCCTACAATGAGCAGTTCTTC
CASSLGKGAAYNEQFF
>TRBJ1-3|once|TRBV4-1|.
TGCGCCAGCAGCCGACTCCAGGGGCCCCTCTCTGGAAACACCATATATTTT
CASSRLQGPLSGNTIYF
>TRBJ2-7|.|TRBV6-4|TRBD2
TGTGCCAGCAGTGACAACTCAGAGGGACTAGCTGATTACGAGCAGTACTTC
CASSDNSEGLADYEQYF
>TRBJ2-1|.|TRBV6-5|.
TGTGCCAGCAGTCGGGACTTTATCAATGAGCAGTTCTTC
CASSRDFINEQFF
>TRBJ1-1|.|TRBV30|.
TGTGCCTGGAGTCCTCAACAGCTTATGAACACTGAAGCTTTCTTT
CAWSPQQLMNTEAFF